The rows below give T cell receptor beta chains drawn from one sample of a study of OX40 agonist ivuxolimab in advanced cancers. Sequenced by immunoSEQ multiplex PCR; TCRdb stores in-frame clones only, minus some. This sample has approximately 7,500 clones; 65% to 75% occur once, and the top ten carry 20% to 30%. The sequenced sample was CD4+ or CD8+ T cells sorted from blood, obtained in a trial of the OX40 agonist ivuxolimab. The origin of the receptors is an adult with an advanced solid tumor such as melanoma, head and neck, liver or kidney cancer. CDR3s include the opening cysteine and the closing phenylalanine or tryptophan. D genes are given only for firm matches. Not all rows give a size; the values are once, few, many and, for expanded clones, a class.

J: TRBJ1-6; length: 16; D: -; V: TRBV4-3; size: -; CDR3: CASSQDPIGANSPLHF; DNA: TGCGCCAGCAGCCAAGATCCTATAGGGGCTAATTCACCCCTCCACTTT
J: TRBJ2-3; length: 14; D: -; V: TRBV29-1; size: -; CDR3: CSVVGGAISLAQYF; DNA: TGCAGCGTTGTCGGCGGGGCCATCAGCCTCGCGCAGTATTTT
J: TRBJ2-5; length: 15; D: -; V: TRBV15; size: -; CDR3: CATSTLLGQYETQYF; DNA: TGTGCCACCAGCACTCTTTTAGGACAGTACGAGACCCAGTACTTC
J: TRBJ1-5; length: 13; D: -; V: TRBV6-1; size: few; CDR3: CASSGTSNQPQHF; DNA: TGTGCCAGCAGTGGCACTAGCAATCAGCCCCAGCATTTT
J: TRBJ1-2; length: 13; D: -; V: TRBV6-5; size: once; CDR3: CASRQGPLYGYTF; DNA: TGTGCCAGCAGACAGGGACCACTCTATGGCTACACCTTC
J: TRBJ1-2; length: 15; D: -; V: TRBV16; size: few; CDR3: CASSQWATSDYGYTF; DNA: TGTGCCAGCAGCCAATGGGCGACTTCTGACTATGGCTACACCTTC
J: TRBJ1-2; length: 14; D: -; V: TRBV6-5; size: medium-sized; CDR3: CASRTAGGSYGYTF; DNA: TGTGCCAGCAGAACGGCTGGGGGGAGCTATGGCTACACCTTC
J: TRBJ2-3; length: 16; D: -; V: TRBV4-1; size: -; CDR3: CASSQPQVPRTDTQYF; DNA: TGCGCCAGCAGCCAACCCCAGGTTCCCCGCACAGATACGCAGTATTTT
J: TRBJ2-2; length: 16; D: TRBD1; V: TRBV7-7; size: -; CDR3: CASSLVQGENTGELFF; DNA: TGTGCTAGCAGCTTAGTTCAGGGGGAAAACACCGGGGAGCTGTTTTTT
J: TRBJ2-1; length: 15; D: -; V: TRBV19; size: -; CDR3: CASSLPRSGFGEQFF; DNA: TGTGCCAGTAGTCTCCCCCGTTCGGGGTTCGGTGAGCAGTTCTTC
J: TRBJ2-4; length: 16; D: TRBD2; V: TRBV7-9; size: -; CDR3: CASSSHRGRAKNIQYF; DNA: TGTGCCAGCAGCTCCCACCGCGGGAGGGCCAAAAACATTCAGTACTTC
J: TRBJ2-5; length: 13; D: -; V: TRBV5-7; size: once; CDR3: CASSLSKAETQYF; DNA: TGTGCCAGCAGCTTAAGTAAGGCGGAGACCCAGTACTTC
J: TRBJ2-7; length: 15; D: -; V: TRBV27; size: large; CDR3: CASSLEPSSDYEQYF; DNA: TGTGCCAGCAGTTTGGAGCCCTCCAGCGACTACGAGCAGTACTTC
J: TRBJ2-7; length: 13; D: -; V: TRBV19; size: -; CDR3: CASSTDRFHEQYF; DNA: TGTGCCAGTAGTACCGACAGGTTCCACGAGCAGTACTTC
J: TRBJ1-4; length: 16; D: TRBD1; V: TRBV19; size: -; CDR3: CASSIEQGELYEKLFF; DNA: TGTGCCAGTAGTATCGAACAGGGGGAATTATATGAAAAACTGTTTTTT
J: TRBJ2-7; length: 13; D: -; V: TRBV19; size: -; CDR3: CASSINLSYEQYF; DNA: TGTGCCAGTAGTATAAACCTCTCCTACGAGCAGTACTTC
J: TRBJ2-2; length: 16; D: TRBD1; V: TRBV2; size: -; CDR3: CASLGFGTANTGELFF; DNA: TGTGCCAGCCTTGGTTTTGGGACAGCGAACACCGGGGAGCTGTTTTTT
J: TRBJ2-7; length: 16; D: TRBD2; V: TRBV7-8; size: -; CDR3: CASSLGGGRFPYEQYF; DNA: TGTGCCAGCAGCTTAGGGGGCGGGAGATTCCCCTACGAGCAGTACTTC